This TCR beta chain was sequenced during a study of shared clonotypes between healthy human individuals. Trimming took 4 bases from V and 6 from J; bases not matched to a gene: 7. The CDR3 length is 14 residues. Germline V CDR1 and CDR2: SGHAT, FQNNGV. Once extracted for a subset, genomic DNA was divided evenly among several immunoSEQ plates. TCRdb's copy holds only in-frame clones and misses some; the assay was immunoSEQ multiplex PCR. The sample holds around 430,000 clones, about 76% seen once. A note on this clone: Its antigen is unidentified.

General study results and limits: A small donor pool kept down the genetic and exposure-history diversity that was represented.

The chain employs TRBV11-2 and TRBJ1-1, with TRBD1 identical over 8 bases. The sequenced material came from PBMCs. The sequence was collected from a woman aged 40-49 years in good health. Some clones in this sample may be carry-over from other donors' samples. CDR3 nucleotides: TGTGCCAGCAGCTCCTTGAGGACAGGGCCTGAAGCTTTCTTT. It encodes CASSSLRTGPEAFF.